This T cell receptor (beta chain) is drawn from a study of cytomegalovirus exposure and HLA in healthy donors. The CDR3 sequence is 12 residues long. V lost 6 bases and J 1 base, leaving 6 bases between the germline ends. Germline V gene sequence: CDR1 MDHEN, CDR2 SYDVKM. These donors were members of the roughly 120-subject validation cohort, a group separate from the roughly 670-subject first cohort. Some clones are missing from TCRdb's copy, which holds only in-frame ones; the method was immunoSEQ multiplex PCR. The data contain 150,000 to 200,000 clones, less than 90% of them singletons. Material for sequencing was PBMCs. The clonotype comes from a man in his thirties or forties in good health and CMV-seropositive. The V gene is TRBV28, the J gene TRBJ1-2; D not certain. The CDR3 bases are TGTGCCAGCAGACGGAGTAACTATGGCTACACCTTC. Translated, it gives CASRRSNYGYTF.